This T cell receptor beta chain was recorded in a study of blood T cells in healthy people across ages. Study results and caveats: Comparison with aged donors showed that long-lived donors had more naive CD4+ cells and higher diversity.

A sample-barcoded 5' primer and a J-beta primer mix were used in a second PCR of about 6 to 12 cycles. Per-sample output comprised a minimum of 2.5 million paired-end reads containing CDR3. TCRdb re-derived calls from the 5' RACE reads in MiXCR, one entry per CDR3 protein. Counted here are roughly 900,000 distinct CDR3 sequences, about 48% occurring once; the ten biggest clones make up 13%. A note on this clonotype: Its matching antigen is unknown.

The specimen sequenced was blood. The receptor's source is a young man in good health.

CDR3 nucleotides: TGCAGTGCTAGAGCGGGGACTGCGTCAGATCCCTACGAGCAGTACTTC. Protein: CSARAGTASDPYEQYF. The gene calls are TRBV20-1 and TRBJ2-7; D perhaps matches TRBD2 (6 bases). With 1 base removed from V and 2 bases from J, the gap between germline ends came to 18 bases. The germline V gene has CDR1 DFQATT and CDR2 SNEGSKA (reference sequence). The CDR3 contains 16 residues.